The rows below give T cell receptor beta chains drawn from one sample of a study of shared clonotypes between healthy human individuals. Method: immunoSEQ multiplex PCR; TCRdb's copy keeps in-frame clones and lacks some. The table has about 870,000 clones, 90% to 95% seen once. The sequenced sample was naive CD8+ T cells sorted from blood. The receptors come from a man younger than 40 in good health. Both conserved end residues are part of each CDR3. The D gene is left open where the match is weak. Size values are once, few and many counts, or a class for expanded clones, and some rows have none.

CASSPQGARAEQFF,TGTGCCAGCTCACCACAGGGGGCGCGAGCTGAGCAGTTCTTC,.,TRBJ2-1,TRBV18,TRBD1
CASSDRDRGRADGYTF,TGTGCCAGCAGCGATCGGGACAGGGGGAGAGCAGATGGCTACACCTTC,.,TRBJ1-2,TRBV9,TRBD1
CASRSPGLAGEYNEQFF,TGTGCCAGCAGATCCCCGGGACTAGCGGGGGAATACAATGAGCAGTTCTTC,.,TRBJ2-1,TRBV7-9,TRBD2
CASSARQGEAKNIQYF,TGTGCCAGCAGTGCTAGACAGGGTGAGGCCAAAAACATTCAGTACTTC,.,TRBJ2-4,TRBV2,TRBD1
CASSEMGQGIDGDAEKLFF,TGTGCCAGCAGTGAAATGGGACAGGGTATTGATGGTGACGCTGAAAAACTGTTTTTT,.,TRBJ1-4,TRBV2,TRBD1
CASSLDGGRERSISNYGYTF,TGTGCCAGCAGCTTAGATGGTGGTAGGGAAAGGAGCATAAGTAACTATGGCTACACCTTC,once,TRBJ1-2,TRBV11-2,.
CASSDARAQQGEQFF,TGTGCCAGCAGTGACGCGAGGGCTCAACAGGGTGAGCAGTTCTTC,.,TRBJ2-1,TRBV2,.
CASSGGTARDYTF,TGCGCCAGCAGCGGCGGGACAGCGAGGGACTACACCTTC,.,TRBJ1-2,TRBV5-1,TRBD1
CASSVGLVAGGGEQYF,TGTGCCAGCAGCGTAGGACTTGTGGCGGGAGGGGGCGAGCAGTACTTC,.,TRBJ2-7,TRBV5-8,TRBD2
CASSQRGNTQYF,TGTGCCAGCAGCCAGAGAGGAAATACGCAGTATTTT,.,TRBJ2-3,TRBV7-8,.
CASSGGPSQETQYF,TGTGCCAGCAGCGGCGGACCGAGCCAAGAGACCCAGTACTTC,.,TRBJ2-5,TRBV11-2,.
CASSIPRGQPNTGELFF,TGTGCCAGCAGTATCCCTCGGGGACAACCGAACACCGGGGAGCTGTTTTTT,once,TRBJ2-2,TRBV9,.
CASSSRDRSDYGYTF,TGTGCCAGCAGCAGCCGGGACAGGTCCGACTATGGCTACACCTTC,.,TRBJ1-2,TRBV5-8,TRBD1
CASSPFSGNSYEQYF,TGCGCCAGCAGTCCCTTTAGCGGGAACTCCTACGAGCAGTACTTC,.,TRBJ2-7,TRBV10-2,TRBD2
CASSLWSAGSDYGYTF,TGTGCCAGCAGCTTATGGTCGGCGGGCAGTGACTATGGCTACACCTTC,.,TRBJ1-2,TRBV7-6,.
CASSLVREAGELFF,TGTGCCAGCAGCTTAGTACGTGAGGCCGGGGAGCTGTTTTTT,.,TRBJ2-2,TRBV7-6,.
CASSYGLAGDQETQYF,TGTGCCAGCAGCTACGGACTAGCGGGAGATCAAGAGACCCAGTACTTC,.,TRBJ2-5,TRBV5-8,TRBD2
CASSLWVTASGANVLTF,TGTGCCAGCAGCTTATGGGTGACAGCCTCTGGGGCCAACGTCCTGACTTTC,.,TRBJ2-6,TRBV7-8,.
CASSLDPIYEQYF,TGTGCCAGCAGCTTAGACCCGATCTACGAGCAGTACTTC,.,TRBJ2-7,TRBV5-5,.
CAIQPQAEQYF,TGTGCCATCCAACCCCAAGCGGAGCAGTACTTC,.,TRBJ2-7,TRBV19,.
CASDRAGGVGEQYF,TGCGCCAGCGACAGGGCCGGAGGGGTCGGGGAGCAGTACTTC,.,TRBJ2-7,TRBV10-2,.
CASSPPTGGNEQFF,TGTGCCAGCAGCCCCCCCACGGGAGGAAACGAGCAGTTCTTC,once,TRBJ2-1,TRBV7-9,TRBD2
CASSLIARSTDTQYF,TGTGCCAGCAGCTTAATTGCGCGGTCCACAGATACGCAGTATTTT,.,TRBJ2-3,TRBV11-2,.
CASSLAGTADLDGYTF,TGCGCCAGCAGCTTGGCCGGGACAGCCGATTTGGATGGCTACACCTTC,.,TRBJ1-2,TRBV5-1,TRBD1
CASSLAGGGDTQYF,TGTGCCAGCAGCTTAGCGGGAGGGGGGGATACGCAGTATTTT,.,TRBJ2-3,TRBV7-6,.
CASSLSRGDRTNEKLFF,TGTGCCAGCAGTTTATCGAGAGGGGACAGGACTAATGAAAAACTGTTTTTT,.,TRBJ1-4,TRBV27,TRBD1
CASSGGQEQYF,TGTGCCAGCAGTGGAGGACAGGAGCAGTACTTC,.,TRBJ2-7,TRBV2,.
CASSVTVITYNEQFF,TGTGCCAGCAGCGTGACGGTGATCACCTACAATGAGCAGTTCTTC,once,TRBJ2-1,TRBV6-5,.
CASSWTGESYEQYF,TGTGCCAGTAGTTGGACAGGGGAATCCTACGAGCAGTACTTC,.,TRBJ2-7,TRBV19,TRBD1
CASSGFYEQYF,TGTGCCAGCAGTGGGTTTTACGAGCAGTACTTC,.,TRBJ2-7,TRBV6-5,.
CASSRLEHWYEQYF,TGTGCCAGCAGCCGACTCGAGCATTGGTACGAGCAGTACTTC,.,TRBJ2-7,TRBV7-9,.
CASSMVGREQYF,TGTGCCAGTAGTATGGTAGGCCGGGAGCAGTACTTC,.,TRBJ2-7,TRBV19,.
CAWSGPSYEQYF,TGTGCCTGGAGCGGGCCCTCCTACGAGCAGTACTTC,few,TRBJ2-7,TRBV30,.
CASSLLPGGVDTQYF,TGTGCCAGCAGTTTATTGCCGGGAGGGGTAGATACGCAGTATTTT,.,TRBJ2-3,TRBV27,TRBD2
CASSPTSGGPEQFF,TGTGCCAGCAGCCCGACTAGCGGGGGCCCTGAGCAGTTCTTC,.,TRBJ2-1,TRBV11-2,TRBD2
CASSYRTGGHNEQFF,TGTGCCAGCAGTTACCGGACAGGGGGTCACAATGAGCAGTTCTTC,.,TRBJ2-1,TRBV6-6,TRBD1
CASRFHYEQYF,TGTGCCAGCAGATTTCACTACGAGCAGTACTTC,.,TRBJ2-7,TRBV6-1,.
CSVEKGAYEQYF,TGCAGCGTTGAGAAGGGGGCCTACGAGCAGTACTTC,.,TRBJ2-7,TRBV29-1,.
CASSFSGTVYEQYF,TGTGCCAGCAGCTTCTCTGGGACAGTGTACGAGCAGTACTTC,.,TRBJ2-7,TRBV11-2,TRBD1
CASSTGANTGELFF,TGTGCCAGCAGTACAGGGGCGAACACCGGGGAGCTGTTTTTT,.,TRBJ2-2,TRBV6-6,TRBD1
CASSYRDSSYEQYF,TGTGCCAGCAGCTACCGGGACAGTAGCTACGAGCAGTACTTC,.,TRBJ2-7,TRBV7-6,TRBD1